The clone carrying this TCR beta chain has ten or more counts. The antigen is undetermined. This specimen belongs to a study of CD8+CD57+ T cells in acquired aplastic anemia. About the study: Where healthy donors were concerned, CD4+ cells averaged approximately 9.9 million reads.

The CDR3 has 16 amino acids. Germline trimming cut 0 bases from V and 4 bases from J; bases unmatched to any gene: 10. Looked up from germline, CDR1 is SGHKS and CDR2 is YYEKEE (reference sequence). Profiling of TCR beta VDJ combinations and CDR3 sequences used genomic DNA as template. TCRdb fed the reads into MiXCR, producing one record per CDR3 protein. Here the sample spans about 81,000 distinct CDR3 sequences, 40% to 55% being singletons. Study observations and caveats: Overlapping CD8+ CDR3 repertoires of patients and controls contained 25 to 35 shared sequences.

This receptor was taken from a human donor in good health, serving as a control. Input material: sorted CD4+, CD8+, or CD8+CD57+ T cells (not recorded which) from PBMCs. The J gene is TRBJ2-7, the V gene TRBV5-5; 7 nucleotides match TRBD1. The CDR3, as DNA: TGTGCCAGCAGCTTGGAGGGGGCGGGTCTCTCTTACGAGCAGTACTTC. Protein product: CASSLEGAGLSYEQYF.